The rows below give T cell receptor beta chains drawn from one sample of a study of human T cells and chemical hapten exposure. TCRdb reprocessed the RACE reads via MiXCR and lists one record per CDR3 protein. Of roughly 160,000 distinct CDR3 sequences listed, more than 14% are singletons. This specimen was whole blood, taken in connection with sensitization to the hapten diphenylcyclopropenone (DPC). These receptors all stem from a woman in her thirties with alopecia areata. Some clones in this sample may be carry-over from other donors' samples. Each CDR3 is given with its conserved first and last residue. The D gene is left open where the match is weak. Only part of the rows carry a size: once, few, many, or a class if the clone is expanded.

D	V	size	J	DNA	CDR3
NA	TRBV6-5	once	TRBJ1-1	TGTGCCAGCAGTTACTGGCAGGGCTCGTTGGGCACTGAAGCTTTCTTT	CASSYWQGSLGTEAFF
NA	TRBV28	few	TRBJ1-2	TGTGCCAGCACTCCGGGGGTGGGGCATGGCTACACCTTC	CASTPGVGHGYTF
TRBD1	TRBV12-3/TRBV12-4	NA	TRBJ1-2	TGTGCCAGTGGAGACGCAGGGAAGGGGGCCTTCTATGGCTACACCTTC	CASGDAGKGAFYGYTF
NA	TRBV7-2	few	TRBJ1-4	TGTGCCAGCAGCCCAGAGGAGGCGAGTGAAAAACTGTTTTTT	CASSPEEASEKLFF
TRBD1	TRBV6-5	many	TRBJ1-1	TGTGCCAGCATCAAGACAGGGCAGGGAAGAGTTGGAGCTTTCTTT	CASIKTGQGRVGAFF
TRBD2	TRBV9	NA	TRBJ2-2	TGTGCCAGCAGCGCCCGTAGCGGGGGCGCGGGCACCGGGGAGCTGTTTTTT	CASSARSGGAGTGELFF
NA	TRBV20-1	few	TRBJ2-2	TGCAGTGCTAGATTACGGCATAACACCGGGGAGCTGTTTTTT	CSARLRHNTGELFF
NA	TRBV5-1	NA	TRBJ2-1	TGCGCCAGCAGCTTGGTGCGGCTGTCCTACAATGAGCAGTTCTTC	CASSLVRLSYNEQFF
TRBD2	TRBV19	NA	TRBJ2-2	TGTGCCAGTAGTACCGGGACTAGCGGGGCCTTAACCGGGGAGCTGTTTTTT	CASSTGTSGALTGELFF
TRBD1	TRBV6-1	NA	TRBJ1-2	TGTGCCAGCAGTAAAGGGACAGGGGCTAACTATGGCTACACCTTC	CASSKGTGANYGYTF
TRBD1	TRBV6-1	NA	TRBJ2-1	TGTGCCAGCAGTCGGGACAGGGCTGGGAATGAGCAGTTCTTC	CASSRDRAGNEQFF
NA	TRBV10-2	few	TRBJ2-2	TGCGCCAGCAGTGAGATAGGGTTCGGGGAGCTGTTTTTT	CASSEIGFGELFF
NA	TRBV7-3	few	TRBJ2-2	TGTGCCAGCAGCCCGTGGACGACGAACACCGGGGAGCTGTTTTTT	CASSPWTTNTGELFF
NA	TRBV7-2	NA	TRBJ1-6	TGTGCCAGCAGCTACACAGCTTCACCCCTCCACTTT	CASSYTASPLHF
NA	TRBV7-9	NA	TRBJ1-5	TGTGCCAGCAGCTTAGGTCTAGGGAATATGGATCAGCCCCAGCATTTT	CASSLGLGNMDQPQHF
NA	TRBV21-1	many	TRBJ2-1	TGTGCCAGCGCCCCTTGGGAAGGCACTGAGCAGTTCTTC	CASAPWEGTEQFF
TRBD1	TRBV6-1	few	TRBJ1-6	TGTGCCAGCAGTGAACTAAGACAGGGGGCGAATTCACCCCTCCACTTT	CASSELRQGANSPLHF
NA	TRBV6-6	NA	TRBJ2-3	TGTGCCAGCAGTTACTCAGGGGTAGATACGCAGTATTTT	CASSYSGVDTQYF
NA	TRBV6-2/TRBV6-3	NA	TRBJ2-1	TGTGCCAGCAGTTTTGGACATGAGCAGTTCTTC	CASSFGHEQFF
TRBD2	TRBV7-2	NA	TRBJ2-3	TGTGCCAGCAGCTTAGGCGGGAGGGCCCACACAGATACGCAGTATTTT	CASSLGGRAHTDTQYF
NA	TRBV24-1	NA	TRBJ1-2	TGTGCCACCAGTGATTTTAACTATGGCTACACCTTC	CATSDFNYGYTF
NA	TRBV6-2/TRBV6-3	many	TRBJ1-1	TGTGCCAGCAGCACGACGGGGACACAACGAGAAGCTTTCTTT	CASSTTGTQREAFF
NA	TRBV6-6	few	TRBJ2-7	TGTGCCAGCAGTTACTCCCCCGGTGGGAACGAGCAGTACTTC	CASSYSPGGNEQYF
NA	TRBV6-2/TRBV6-3	many	TRBJ1-2	TGTGCCAGCAGTTACTCGGACGGCATGTACCGCTATGGCTACACCTTC	CASSYSDGMYRYGYTF
NA	TRBV7-2	NA	TRBJ1-6	TGTGCCAGCAGCGGTGTCAGGGCCCCCCTCCACTTT	CASSGVRAPLHF
NA	TRBV29-1	few	TRBJ2-3	TGCAGCGTCTCGGTCGACAGCAGCACAGATACGCAGTATTTT	CSVSVDSSTDTQYF
TRBD1	TRBV20-1	NA	TRBJ1-4	TGCAGTGCTAGAGGAGAACAGGGGCGGAATGAAAAACTGTTTTTT	CSARGEQGRNEKLFF
NA	TRBV6-5	few	TRBJ2-1	TGTGCCAGCAGTCGCCTTGAGGGGCGGTACAATGAGCAGTTCTTC	CASSRLEGRYNEQFF
NA	TRBV7-2	many	TRBJ2-7	TGTGCCAGCAGCTCCCCCTCCTACGAGCAGTACTTC	CASSSPSYEQYF
NA	TRBV6-2/TRBV6-3	NA	TRBJ1-2	TGTGCCAGCAGTATAACAGAGTATGGCTACACCTTC	CASSITEYGYTF
NA	TRBV27	NA	TRBJ1-5	TGTGCCAGTCGAGAGGCCCTCGGGGGTCAGCCCCAGCATTTT	CASREALGGQPQHF
NA	TRBV19	NA	TRBJ2-2	TGTGCCAGTAGTATGGGACTCACGAACACCGGGGAGCTGTTTTTT	CASSMGLTNTGELFF
NA	TRBV20-1	few	TRBJ1-4	TGCAGTGCTAGCCTACGACAGACGGCAAATGAAAAACTGTTTTTT	CSASLRQTANEKLFF
TRBD1	TRBV7-8	few	TRBJ2-2	TGTGCCAGCAGCCCGAGGACAGGGGGTATGAACACCGGGGAGCTGTTTTTT	CASSPRTGGMNTGELFF
TRBD1	TRBV12-3/TRBV12-4	few	TRBJ2-1	TGTGCCAGCAGTGGGGACAGGGGTTGGTACAATGAGCAGTTCTTC	CASSGDRGWYNEQFF
TRBD2	TRBV4-1	few	TRBJ2-2	TGCGCCAGCACCCCACGAGTGGGTAGCGGGAGGGCCGGGTCCGGGGAGCTGTTTTTT	CASTPRVGSGRAGSGELFF
TRBD2	TRBV7-2	few	TRBJ2-7	TGTGCCAGCAGCTTATATAGCGGGGGGGTCTACGAGCAGTACTTC	CASSLYSGGVYEQYF
NA	TRBV27	NA	TRBJ1-1	TGTGCCAGCAGTTCCCCGACGGAAACTAACACTGAAGCTTTCTTT	CASSSPTETNTEAFF
TRBD1	TRBV5-4	NA	TRBJ2-1	TGTGCCAGCAGCGGCGGGACAGGGTACAATGAGCAGTTCTTC	CASSGGTGYNEQFF
NA	TRBV2	NA	TRBJ1-5	TGTGCCAGCAGTGAAGTCGGGGGTAGCAATCAGCCCCAGCATTTT	CASSEVGGSNQPQHF
NA	TRBV20-1	few	TRBJ1-1	TGCAGTGCTAGCAGCCGGGACCGGAACACTGAAGCTTTCTTT	CSASSRDRNTEAFF
NA	TRBV6-2/TRBV6-3	few	TRBJ2-6	TGTGCCAGCAGCCGTAGATCGACTCCCTCTGGGGCCAACGTCCTGACTTTC	CASSRRSTPSGANVLTF
NA	TRBV29-1	few	TRBJ1-4	TGCAGCGTTGAGGTACAGGGCGGTGAAAAACTGTTTTTT	CSVEVQGGEKLFF
NA	TRBV29-1	once	TRBJ2-5	TGCAGCGTTGTTAGAGGTTGGCAAGAGACCCAGTACTTC	CSVVRGWQETQYF
NA	TRBV7-2	NA	TRBJ2-4	TGTGCCAGCAGCGACCGTAGCGCCAAAAACATTCAGTACTTC	CASSDRSAKNIQYF
NA	TRBV2	NA	TRBJ1-1	TGTGCCAGCAGTGTCCTGGGGGCTGAAGCTTTCTTT	CASSVLGAEAFF
NA	TRBV29-1	few	TRBJ1-1	TGCAGCGTTGATGGGAACACTGAAGCTTTCTTT	CSVDGNTEAFF
NA	TRBV7-9	NA	TRBJ2-1	TGTGCCAGCAGCTTAAAGGGACGGCACTACAATGAGCAGTTCTTC	CASSLKGRHYNEQFF
NA	TRBV18	few	TRBJ1-1	TGTGCCAGCTCACGGTTGGGTGCGGAAGCTTTCTTT	CASSRLGAEAFF